A single sample is the source of the 8 T cell receptor beta chains below, sequenced in a study of vaccination and CD4 T cells after COVID-19. These receptors lack a known antigen. Sequencing of the DNA from cultured CD4+ T cells was carried out with the Oncomine TCR Beta short-read assay. Via MiXCR, TCRdb re-called the PCR reads, giving one row per CDR3 protein. The repertoire consists of roughly 9,600 distinct CDR3 sequences, with 34% occurring once and the leading ten covering roughly 35%. Stated treatment: approximately 11-day PBMC culture with coronavirus spike peptide pools or control peptides (ViraFEST assay). Pre-COVID-19 pandemic sampling (2011-2018) yielded the unexposed donor's CD4+ T cells. Sequenced material: CD4+ T cells from blood, cultured in vitro. These receptors were taken from a human donor in good health.

The rearrangement uses TRBV2 and TRBJ1-6; TRBD1 might be the D (6 bases). The V and J ends lost 5 bases and 8 bases respectively, with 13 bases between them. Germline V CDR1 and CDR2: SNHLY, FYNNEI. The CDR3 consists of 14 residues. CDR3 bases: TGTGCCAGCAGTCTACAGGGTATTGATTCACCCCTCCACTTT. It encodes CASSLQGIDSPLHF.

The table lists this clonotype with a few counts. The genes are TRBV19 and TRBJ1-2; 8 bases align to TRBD1. Losses at the gene ends were 7 bases for V and 6 bases for J; bases not matched to a gene: 1. The CDR3 has 11 amino acids. Per the germline V gene, CDR1 is LNHDA and CDR2 is SQIVND (reference sequence). The CDR3 is CASNRGNGYTF. CDR3 DNA: TGTGCCAGTAACAGGGGGAATGGCTACACCTTC.

This clonotype turned up a few times. The chain carries TRBV6-1 and TRBJ2-3, with TRBD1 identical over 8 bases. This CDR3 is 15 amino acids long. Germline V CDR1 and CDR2: MNHNS, SASEGT. Unmatched junction bases numbered 6, after V lost 5 bases and J lost 2 bases. CDR3 amino acids: CASSSTGGPTDTQYF. The CDR3 DNA sequence: TGTGCCAGCAGTAGCACAGGGGGTCCCACAGATACGCAGTATTTT.

On this clonotype itself: The final CDR3 position lacks the conserved phenylalanine or tryptophan, pointing to a likely read error. The genes are TRBV19 and TRBJ1-2; D might be TRBD1 (6 bases). Trimming took off 3 bases at V and 5 bases at J, with 19 bases between the two ends. In germline, CDR1 is LNHDA, CDR2 SQIVND (reference sequence). The CDR3 sequence is 16 residues long. Here the CDR3 DNA reads TGTGCCAGTAGTATCATAGCAGGGGAAGGAGTGTATGGCTACACCCTC. Its protein is CASSIIAGEGVYGYTL.

The table lists this clonotype with a few counts. V and J are TRBV2 and TRBJ1-5; D gene uncertain. CDR1 SNHLY and CDR2 FYNNEI come from the germline V gene. The CDR3 is 14 residues long. V was trimmed by 4 bases and J by 0 bases, leaving 7 bases between them. CDR3 DNA: TGTGCCAGCAGTGCCCTTTATAGCAATCAGCCCCAGCATTTT. It is translated as CASSALYSNQPQHF.

This clonotype appeared a few times. The chain recombines TRBV27 with TRBJ2-2; tentatively, D is TRBD1 or TRBD2 (5 bases each). Germline V CDR1 and CDR2: MNHEY, SMNVEV (reference sequence). This CDR3 has 11 residues. The V gene lost 8 bases and the J gene lost 8 bases, with 9 bases spanning the gap. The CDR3 DNA follows: TGTGCCAGCGGGTGGGGGGGGGAGCTGTTTTTT. Protein product: CASGWGGELFF.

This clonotype was detected a few times. The chain is built from TRBV20-1 and TRBJ1-1; D unresolved. Germline V gene lookup returns CDR1 DFQATT and CDR2 SNEGSKA (reference sequence). V dropped 0 bases and J dropped 4 bases, with 6 bases sitting between them. The length of the CDR3 is 12 residues. The CDR3 loop reads CSAREQTTEAFF. The CDR3 DNA sequence: TGCAGTGCTAGAGAACAAACCACTGAAGCTTTCTTT.

The chain carries TRBV19 and TRBJ1-2, with D unclear. Between the trimmed V and J ends, which lost 4 bases and 3 bases, there was a span of 12 bases. Germline V gives CDR1 LNHDA, CDR2 SQIVND (reference sequence). The CDR3 has 14 residues. CDR3 region: CASSTLSHYYGYTF. CDR3 bases: TGTGCCAGTAGTACTCTCAGCCACTACTATGGCTACACCTTC. The full variable domain, its missing parts supplied by reference TRBV19 and TRBJ1-2, is DGGITQSPKYLFRKEGQNVTLSCEQNLNHDAMYWYRQDPGQGLRLIYYSQIVNDFQKGDIAEGYSVSREKKESFPLTVTSAQKNPTAFYLCASSTLSHYYGYTFGSGTRLTVV.